A single sample is the source of the 3 T cell receptor beta chains below, sequenced in a study of blood T cell repertoires in COVID-19. The protocol was immunoSEQ multiplex PCR, while the TCRdb copy is restricted to in-frame clones and leaves out a portion. This table has some 140,000 clones, roughly three quarters appearing once. Sequencing input: peripheral blood. The receptors were sampled from a man at least 80 years old with acute or convalescent COVID-19.

The rearrangement joins TRBV6-2 or TRBV6-3 to TRBJ2-7, with D tentatively TRBD1 (6 bases). Trimming removed 1 base from V and 6 bases from J, with 22 bases in between. The CDR3 runs 17 residues. Germline assignment: CDR1 MNHEY and CDR2 SVGEGT. The CDR3 is CASSYYPGAGTTLEQYF. The CDR3 region has the DNA TGTGCCAGCAGTTACTACCCCGGAGCCGGGACAACGCTCGAGCAGTACTTC.

V is TRBV5-4 and J is TRBJ2-5; weak D call: TRBD1 (5 bases). Trimming shortened V by 0 bases and J by 2 bases, and 5 bases separated the two germline ends. The CDR3 length is 13 residues. Germline CDR1 is SGHNT and CDR2 is YYREEE (reference sequence). The CDR3 DNA follows: TGTGCCAGCAGCTTGGGACAGCAAGAGACCCAGTACTTC. Amino acid sequence: CASSLGQQETQYF.

This clone was counted once. The chain carries TRBV19 and TRBJ1-3; D call uncertain. Germline CDR1 LNHDA, CDR2 SQIVND (reference sequence). This CDR3 is 16 amino acids long. Trimming removed 3 bases at V and 4 bases at J, with 16 bases between. CDR3 DNA: TGTGCCAGTAGTATGGACTTCCGCGGATTGGGAAACACCATATATTTT. It specifies CASSMDFRGLGNTIYF.